This T cell receptor (beta chain) originates from a study of blood T cell repertoires in COVID-19. Across the study: Researchers got acute and convalescent COVID-19 samples from the United States, Italy and Spain. T cells, B-cell-depleted T cells, or PBMCs provided the cDNA or gDNA that served as material.

Study processing details: Amplified reference gene primers provided the basis for estimating nucleated cell counts. Method: immunoSEQ multiplex PCR; TCRdb's copy keeps in-frame clones and lacks some. That table supplies the V and J calls and clone size; D and trimming were determined from the DNA. The data show about 150,000 clones, about 86% seen once. Material: peripheral blood. This receptor was identified in a woman in her 70s who had recovered from COVID-19.

The CDR3 DNA is TGTGCCAGCAGCCCCACAGGGGGCAGGGGCTACACCTTC. Translated: CASSPTGGRGYTF. V gene TRBV27 combines with J gene TRBJ1-2, with 9 bases identical to TRBD1. Germline assignment: CDR1 MNHEY and CDR2 SMNVEV (reference sequence). The CDR3 totals 13 residues. J was trimmed by 8 bases and V by 6 bases; bases with no gene match: 7.